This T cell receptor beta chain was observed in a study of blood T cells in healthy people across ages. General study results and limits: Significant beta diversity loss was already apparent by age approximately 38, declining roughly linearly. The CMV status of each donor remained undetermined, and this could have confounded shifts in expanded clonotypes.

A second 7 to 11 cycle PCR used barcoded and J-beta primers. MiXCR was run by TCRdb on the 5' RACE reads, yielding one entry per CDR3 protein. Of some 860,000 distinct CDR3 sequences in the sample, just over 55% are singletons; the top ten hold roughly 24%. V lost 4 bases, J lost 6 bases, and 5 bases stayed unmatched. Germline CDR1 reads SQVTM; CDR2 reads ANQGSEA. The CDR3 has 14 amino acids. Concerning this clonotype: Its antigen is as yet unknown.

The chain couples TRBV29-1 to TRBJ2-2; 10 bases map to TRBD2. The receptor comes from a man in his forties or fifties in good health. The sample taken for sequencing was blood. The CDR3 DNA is TGCAGCGTTGGTATAGCGGGAGGACCCGGGGAGCTGTTTTTT. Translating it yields CSVGIAGGPGELFF.